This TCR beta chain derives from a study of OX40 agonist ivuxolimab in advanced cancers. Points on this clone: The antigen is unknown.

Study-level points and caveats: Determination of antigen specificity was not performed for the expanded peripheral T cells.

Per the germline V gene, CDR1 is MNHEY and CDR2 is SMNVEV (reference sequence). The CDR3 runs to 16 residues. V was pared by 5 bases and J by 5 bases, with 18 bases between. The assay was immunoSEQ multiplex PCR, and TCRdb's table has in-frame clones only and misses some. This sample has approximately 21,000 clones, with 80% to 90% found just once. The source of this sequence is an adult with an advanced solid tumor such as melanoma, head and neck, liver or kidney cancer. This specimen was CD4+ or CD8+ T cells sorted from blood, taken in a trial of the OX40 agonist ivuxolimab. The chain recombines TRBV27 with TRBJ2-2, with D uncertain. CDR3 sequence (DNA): TGTGCCAGCAGTCTAGAGGAGACTCCGGTGACCGGGGAGCTGTTTTTT. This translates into CASSLEETPVTGELFF.